This T cell receptor (beta chain) was observed in a study of neurological immune-mediated disorders. Study results and limitations: None of the CDR3 amino acid sequences of expanded clones were shared across subjects, and this suggested private repertoires in all groups.

TCRdb processed the 5' RACE reads anew with MiXCR; each CDR3 protein has one entry. The sample lists tens of thousands of distinct CDR3 sequences, around 3.5% occurring once. As for this clonotype: Antigen unknown.

Between the trimmed V and J ends, which lost 2 bases and 5 bases, there was a span of 10 bases. Germline V gene lookup returns CDR1 SSHAT and CDR2 FNYEAQ (reference sequence). This CDR3 spans 13 amino acids. The sequence came from a man between 40 and 49 years old with multiple sclerosis. Sequencing was carried out using PBMCs. V gene TRBV7-7 combines with J gene TRBJ2-7; no firm D call. Written as DNA, the CDR3 is TGTGCCAGCAGCTTAAGTCGGTCCCACGAGCAGTACTTC. Its protein is CASSLSRSHEQYF.